These 20 T cell receptor beta chains were sequenced from one sample in a study of PD-L1 blockade in urothelial cancer. As to time point: peripheral blood 6 weeks after treatment start. Clones were read by immunoSEQ multiplex PCR, and TCRdb kept only the in-frame ones, dropping some. The sample contains roughly 45,000 clones, around 80% of which appear only once. The sequencing here drew on PBMCs, taken around atezolizumab (anti-PD-L1) treatment. These receptors all come from a man aged 60 to 69 with urothelial cancer.

The V gene is TRBV29-1, the J gene TRBJ1-2; TRBD1 is a possible D gene (5 bases). Germline CDR1 is SQVTM and CDR2 is ANQGSEA. The CDR3 spans 13 residues. V shed 3 bases and J shed 3 bases, with 11 bases lying between them. CDR3 in amino acids: CSVDGAGYYGYTF. CDR3 coding DNA: TGCAGCGTTGATGGGGCTGGGTACTATGGCTACACCTTC.

This clone has only a few counts. The chain uses TRBV12-2 and TRBJ1-4. TRBV12-2 is a pseudogene locus. The CDR3 is 19 amino acids. CDR3 nucleotide sequence: TGTGCAAGTCGCCCCCCCGTTTTGCTGGTGGGACTGAGAAATGAAAAACTGTTTTTT. Amino acid sequence: CASRPPVLLVGLRNEKLFF.

This clone came up many times. V usage is TRBV19 and J usage is TRBJ2-2, with 8 positions matching TRBD1. Looked up from germline, CDR1 is LNHDA and CDR2 is SQIVND (reference sequence). Germline trimming cut 0 bases from V and 1 base from J; bases unmatched to any gene: 16. The CDR3 contains 21 residues. The DNA of the CDR3 is TGTGCCAGTAGTATAGACCCTCCGGGACAGGCGTCGACAGGGAACACCGGGGAGCTGTTTTTT. This codes for CASSIDPPGQASTGNTGELFF.

The chain employs TRBV5-4 and TRBJ2-5; D gene uncertain. Germline-derived CDR1 and CDR2 are SGHNT and YYREEE (reference sequence). Trimming shortened V by 0 bases and J by 4 bases, and 13 bases separated the two germline ends. This CDR3 spans 15 amino acids. CDR3 nucleotides: TGTGCCAGCAGCTTGGGTTCTAGTCCTCGAGAGACCCAGTACTTC. This sequence encodes CASSLGSSPRETQYF.

The gene calls are TRBV30 and TRBJ2-5, with TRBD2 matching 7 bases. Germline CDR1 reads GTSNPN; CDR2 reads SVGIG (reference sequence). The CDR3 is 12 amino acids. V shed 4 bases and J 5 bases; nucleotides not matched to a gene: 4. Written as DNA, the CDR3 is TGTGCCTGGACTAGCGGAGGGGAGACCCAGTACTTC. Protein sequence: CAWTSGGETQYF.

This clone was recorded once. The chain has TRBV11-2 and TRBJ2-1; TRBD2 might be the D (7 bases). Germline V gives CDR1 SGHAT, CDR2 FQNNGV. The V end lost 3 bases, the J end lost 9 bases, and 12 bases lay between the germline ends. The CDR3 consists of 13 residues. CDR3 sequence reads: CASSLEGGGEQFF. The CDR3 DNA sequence: TGTGCCAGCAGCTTGGAAGGGGGGGGTGAGCAGTTCTTC.

The rearrangement uses TRBV28 and TRBJ2-4; D not certain. Deletions cut 6 bases from V and 0 bases from J, with 15 bases between. Germline V gene sequence: CDR1 MDHEN, CDR2 SYDVKM. This CDR3 region has 16 residues. The chain's CDR3 is CASSQSGPIAKNIQYF. The CDR3 DNA reads TGTGCCAGCAGCCAGTCAGGTCCTATAGCCAAAAACATTCAGTACTTC.

This chain connects TRBV9 to TRBJ2-7, with D possibly TRBD1 on 6 matching bases. CDR3 length: 15 amino acids. CDR1 and CDR2 (germline): SGDLS, YYNGEE. V was shortened by 4 bases and J by 7 bases, with 21 bases between the two germline ends. CDR3 sequence (DNA): TGTGCCAGCAGCCTAGCACCCGGGACATCGGGGGAGCAGTACTTC. Translated, it gives CASSLAPGTSGEQYF. Using reference TRBV9 and TRBJ2-7 for the parts outside the CDR3, the full variable domain is DSGVTQTPKHLITATGQRVTLRCSPRSGDLSVYWYQQSLDQGLQFLIQYYNGEERAKGNILERFSAQQFPDLHSELNLSSLELGDSALYFCASSLAPGTSGEQYFGPGTRLTVT.

This clone has a single count. Other DNA sequences in this specimen translate into the identical CDR3. The gene calls are TRBV28 and TRBJ1-1; D is unclear. The CDR3 runs to 14 residues. The germline CDR1 and CDR2 sequences are MDHEN and SYDVKM. V lost 8 bases to trimming and J lost 0 bases, with 13 bases between them. This chain's CDR3 is CASGPGAMNTEAFF. The CDR3 nucleotides are TGTGCCAGCGGCCCGGGAGCCATGAACACTGAAGCTTTCTTT.

This clone was counted only a few times. This chain links TRBV5-6 with TRBJ1-4, with unresolved D. CDR1 SGHDT and CDR2 YYEEEE come from the germline V gene. The length of the CDR3 is 14 residues. Trimming left V 4 bases short and J 10 bases short, with 17 bases between. The CDR3 loop is CASSNRLRETKLFF. CDR3 in DNA: TGTGCCAGCAGCAACCGTCTTCGGGAAACAAAACTGTTTTTT.

This clone showed up just a few times. The chain combines TRBV2 with TRBJ2-7; no reliable D call. Germline V gene sequence: CDR1 SNHLY, CDR2 FYNNEI. The germline V and J ends were trimmed by 1 base and 4 bases, with 5 bases remaining between them. The CDR3 runs 12 residues. CDR3 protein: CASSEGQYEQYF. CDR3 coding DNA: TGTGCCAGCAGTGAAGGGCAATACGAGCAGTACTTC.

This chain joins TRBV27 and TRBJ2-7; weak D call: TRBD2 (5 bases). CDR3 length: 16 residues. V lost 0 bases and J 3 bases, leaving 15 bases between the germline ends. Germline V lookup: CDR1 MNHEY, CDR2 SMNVEV (reference sequence). The CDR3 region is CASSLSTVLVGYEQYF. The DNA for the CDR3 is TGTGCCAGCAGTTTATCGACCGTACTAGTGGGCTACGAGCAGTACTTC.

The V call is TRBV7-8, the J call TRBJ2-7; D is perhaps TRBD2 (5 bases). The length of the CDR3 is 14 residues. Germline CDR1 reads SGHVS; CDR2 reads FQNEAQ. V was shortened by 5 bases and J by 2 bases, with 13 bases between the two germline ends. CDR3 amino acids: CASSPRTEPYEQYF. The CDR3 bases are TGTGCCAGCAGCCCTAGGACTGAGCCCTACGAGCAGTACTTC.

The chain carries TRBV5-6 and TRBJ1-5; D is unresolved. CDR3 length: 18 residues. The germline CDR1 and CDR2 sequences are SGHDT and YYEEEE. Trimming took 1 base from V and 4 from J, leaving 21 bases between them. CDR3 coding DNA: TGTGCCAGCAGCTTGCGGTCGGAGAGATTGGCGTTGAATCAGCCCCAGCATTTT. Translated: CASSLRSERLALNQPQHF.

The J gene is TRBJ1-6, the V gene TRBV18; D is ambiguous. The germline V gene encodes CDR1 KGHSH and CDR2 LQKENI. The CDR3 sequence is 16 residues long. The V end was cut by 6 bases, the J end by 0 bases, with 12 bases between. The CDR3 nucleotides are TGTGCCAGCTCGTTGCCCGGGAGCTCCTATAATTCACCCCTCCACTTT. Amino acids: CASSLPGSSYNSPLHF. Drawing the rest from reference TRBV18 and TRBJ1-6, the complete variable domain is NAGVMQNPRHLVRRRGQEARLRCSPMKGHSHVYWYRQLPEEGLKFMVYLQKENIIDESGMPKERFSAEFPKEGPSILRIQQVVRGDSAAYFCASSLPGSSYNSPLHFGNGTRLTVT.

In its sample, this clone was seen once. The chain employs TRBV19 and TRBJ2-7; the D is unclear. Germline lookup yields CDR1 LNHDA and CDR2 SQIVND (reference sequence). CDR3 size: 11 residues. Trimming left V 5 bases short and J 5 bases short, with 7 bases between. The CDR3 DNA reads TGTGCCAGTAGTTTTAGAGACGAGCAGTACTTC. Translating gives CASSFRDEQYF.

The CDR3 bases are TGTGCCAGCAGCTTCCTAGCGGGATCCCAAGAGACCCAGTACTTC. Protein: CASSFLAGSQETQYF. V usage is TRBV7-6 and J usage is TRBJ2-5, with 9 bases aligning to TRBD2. The CDR3 length is 15 residues. Germline CDR1 is SGHVS and CDR2 is FNYEAQ. J gave up 1 base and V 3 bases, and 3 bases lay outside the gene matches.

The genes are TRBV11-2 and TRBJ2-2; 7 bases agree with TRBD1. Germline trimming cut 6 bases from V and 5 bases from J; bases unmatched to any gene: 9. Germline V gives CDR1 SGHAT, CDR2 FQNNGV. The CDR3 has 15 residues. CDR3 protein: CASRTGASSTGELFF. CDR3 nucleotides: TGTGCCAGCAGAACAGGGGCCAGCTCTACCGGGGAGCTGTTTTTT.

The V and J genes are TRBV15 and TRBJ2-1, with D possibly being TRBD1 (5 bases). The V gene's germline CDR1 is LNHNV and CDR2 YYDKDF (reference sequence). V was pared by 5 bases and J by 4 bases, with 9 bases between. This CDR3 comprises 13 residues. CDR3 in DNA: TGTGCCACCAGCGTAGACAGATACAATGAGCAGTTCTTC. Translation: CATSVDRYNEQFF. Full variable domain (outside the CDR3, taken from reference TRBV15 and TRBJ2-1): DAMVIQNPRYQVTQFGKPVTLSCSQTLNHNVMYWYQQKSSQAPKLLFHYYDKDFNNEADTPDNFQSRRPNTSFCFLDIRSPGLGDTAMYLCATSVDRYNEQFFGPGTRLTVL.

The J gene is TRBJ2-7, the V gene TRBV28; TRBD1 matches 7 bases. In germline, CDR1 is MDHEN, CDR2 SYDVKM. This CDR3 spans 14 amino acids. V lost 6 bases, J lost 2 bases, and 7 bases stayed unmatched. The CDR3 sequence is CASSRQGLTYEQYF. The CDR3 DNA is TGTGCCAGCAGCCGACAGGGCCTTACCTACGAGCAGTACTTC.